Following are 27 T cell receptor beta chains from one sample sequenced in a study of T cell repertoires in cytomegalovirus infection. TCRdb itself ran the reads through MiXCR, one entry per CDR3 protein. The sample contains 900,000 to 950,000 distinct CDR3 sequences, approximately 30% of which appear only once. Their recognized antigens are unknown. The material was cultured CD8+ T cells from PBMCs, obtained from culture after CMV antigen stimulation. The origin of the receptors is a human donor in good health (CMV status not recorded). Some clones in this sample may be carry-over from other donors' samples.

This clonotype was counted ten times or more. V and J are TRBV12-3 or TRBV12-4 and TRBJ1-6; D is unresolved. V was trimmed by 4 bases and J by 11 bases, leaving 12 bases between them. The CDR3 contains 13 residues. The CDR3 nucleotides read TGTGCCAGCAGTTCGGGCCCAGAGGCACCCCTCCACTTT. Its protein is CASSSGPEAPLHF.

The chain joins TRBV6-5 to TRBJ2-2, with TRBD2 matching over 13 bases. This CDR3 has 23 amino acids. Germline assignment: CDR1 MNHEY and CDR2 SVGAGI. After removal of 0 bases from V and 0 bases from J, the junction contained 16 bases not matched to a gene. CDR3 in DNA: TGTGCCAGCAGTTACTCCGGATACCCTGAACTAGCGGGGGGGCCGGCGAACACCGGGGAGCTGTTTTTT. This gives the protein CASSYSGYPELAGGPANTGELFF.

The gene calls are TRBV20-1 and TRBJ1-5, with D unresolved. Trimming removed 3 bases at V and 4 bases at J, with 7 bases between. CDR1 is DFQATT, CDR2 SNEGSKA, per germline (reference sequence). The CDR3 has 12 amino acids. The CDR3 loop is CSASGENQPQHF. CDR3 nucleotides: TGCAGTGCTAGTGGTGAAAATCAGCCCCAGCATTTT.

This clonotype was counted many times. The chain couples TRBV7-9 to TRBJ2-5; D not certain. This CDR3 spans 14 amino acids. Germline V CDR1 and CDR2: SEHNR, FQNEAQ (reference sequence). The ends were cut back, 5 bases at V and 4 bases at J, with 14 bases in the middle. The CDR3 region has the DNA TGTGCCAGCAGCCTCGCCAAGTCCCCAGAGACCCAGTACTTC. As protein: CASSLAKSPETQYF.

In this sample, this clonotype turned up once. The V call is TRBV15, the J call TRBJ2-5; TRBD1 aligns across 7 bases. This CDR3 is 17 amino acids long. Germline-derived CDR1 and CDR2 are LNHNV and YYDKDF (reference sequence). After removal of 7 bases from V and 4 bases from J, the junction contained 18 bases not matched to a gene. The CDR3 sequence: CATTPRDRGLSSETQYF. The CDR3 nucleotides are TGTGCCACCACCCCCAGAGATAGGGGGCTCTCATCAGAGACCCAGTACTTC.

This clonotype appeared a few times. V usage is TRBV9 and J usage is TRBJ2-1, with D possibly matching TRBD2 (5 bases). Trimming left V 4 bases short and J 12 bases short, with 14 bases between. Germline V CDR1 and CDR2: SGDLS, YYNGEE. CDR3 length equals 12 residues. The CDR3 loop is CASSTRAEGQFF. CDR3 DNA: TGTGCCAGCAGCACCCGGGCCGAGGGGCAGTTCTTC.

This chain uses TRBV6-6 with TRBJ1-1; the D is unclear. The CDR3 contains 15 residues. Trimming took off 4 bases at V and 0 bases at J, with 12 bases between the two ends. Germline CDR1 is MNHNY and CDR2 is SVGAGI (reference sequence). CDR3 coding DNA: TGTGCCAGCAGTTCCCTGGGTCTGATGAACACTGAAGCTTTCTTT. Its translation: CASSSLGLMNTEAFF.

This clonotype has just a few counts. The CDR3 loop reads CASSFGGTGIQPQHF. The CDR3 DNA reads TGTGCCAGCAGTTTTGGGGGGACGGGGATTCAGCCCCAGCATTTT. The chain recombines TRBV27 with TRBJ1-5; D might be TRBD1 (5 bases). The V end was cut by 3 bases, the J end by 6 bases, with 15 bases between. The germline CDR1 and CDR2 sequences are MNHEY and SMNVEV (reference sequence). This CDR3 is built from 15 residues.

The chain combines TRBV12-3 or TRBV12-4 with TRBJ2-7; tentatively, D is TRBD2 (7 bases). Trimming pared 6 bases from V and 6 bases from J, leaving 12 bases between. The CDR3 is made up of 12 amino acids. The CDR3 protein is CASRPAGAEQYF. The CDR3 DNA reads as TGTGCCAGCAGACCTGCGGGGGCCGAGCAGTACTTC.

The chain uses TRBV4-1 and TRBJ2-1; no reliable D call. Germline V gives CDR1 MGHRA, CDR2 YSYEKL. V was cut by 0 bases and J by 5 bases, with 11 bases left in between. CDR3 length equals 15 residues. The DNA for the CDR3 is TGCGCCAGCAGCCAAGATCCAAGGATCCACAATGAGCAGTTCTTC. Translation: CASSQDPRIHNEQFF.

There are many counts of this clonotype. The chain employs TRBV10-3 and TRBJ2-7, with no clear D. The germline CDR1 and CDR2 sequences are ENHRY and SYGVKD. The CDR3 is 13 amino acids. The V and J ends lost 3 bases and 5 bases respectively, with 11 bases between them. The chain's CDR3 is CAISDPDFHEQYV. As DNA, the CDR3 is TGTGCCATCAGTGACCCAGATTTTCACGAGCAGTACGTC.

This clonotype was found a few times. The chain has TRBV7-2 and TRBJ1-5; no clear D. The V end lost 1 base, the J end lost 7 bases, and 8 bases lay between the germline ends. Germline V gene data show CDR1 as SGHTA and CDR2 as FQGNSA. The CDR3 contains 13 residues. The CDR3 spells CASSLGAAQPQHF. The CDR3 region has the DNA TGTGCCAGCAGCTTAGGGGCGGCCCAGCCCCAGCATTTT.

This clonotype was observed a single time. The CDR3 region has the DNA TGCAGCGTGGTTTGGAACACTGAAGCTTTCTTT. Residues: CSVVWNTEAFF. The chain has TRBV29-1 and TRBJ1-1; D remains ambiguous. This CDR3 has 11 amino acids. Trimming shortened V by 6 bases and J by 1 base, and 6 bases separated the two germline ends. The germline gives CDR1 SQVTM, CDR2 ANQGSEA. The full variable domain, completed using reference TRBV29-1 and TRBJ1-1, is SAVISQKPSRDICQRGTSLTIQCQVDSQVTMMFWYRQQPGQSLTLIATANQGSEATYESGFVIDKFPISRPNLTFSTLTVSNMSPEDSSIYLCSVVWNTEAFFGQGTRLTVV.

J is TRBJ1-1 and V is TRBV27; maybe TRBD1 (5 bases). V lost 0 bases to trimming and J lost 4 bases, with 15 bases between them. From germline, CDR1 is MNHEY and CDR2 SMNVEV (reference sequence). The CDR3 totals 16 residues. CDR3 coding DNA: TGTGCCAGCAGTTTATCGTCCCCCCCAGGGATCACTGAAGCTTTCTTT. Encoded protein: CASSLSSPPGITEAFF.

The rearrangement links TRBV4-3 to TRBJ1-2; D remains unclear. The germline V and J ends were trimmed by 1 base and 3 bases, with 6 bases remaining between them. The CDR3 extends over 13 amino acids. Per germline, CDR1 LGHNA and CDR2 YSLEER. The CDR3 here is CASSQGGYYGYTF. CDR3 DNA sequence: TGCGCCAGCAGCCAAGGGGGTTACTATGGCTACACCTTC.

The chain carries TRBV7-6 and TRBJ2-1; 12 bases match TRBD2. V was pared by 4 bases and J by 9 bases, with 10 bases of the junction left unmatched. Germline loops: CDR1 SGHVS, CDR2 FNYEAQ. CDR3 size: 16 residues. CDR3 sequence: CASSSFLAGGPGEQFF. The CDR3 DNA reads as TGTGCCAGCAGCTCCTTTCTAGCGGGGGGGCCGGGTGAGCAGTTCTTC.

The J gene is TRBJ2-7, the V gene TRBV28, with D possibly matching TRBD2 (7 bases). The V gene lost 7 bases and the J gene lost 4 bases, with 23 bases spanning the gap. CDR3 length equals 16 residues. Germline loops: CDR1 MDHEN, CDR2 SYDVKM. The CDR3 region has the DNA TGTGCCAGCACCCTCCTGGGGTGGGGGGGCAGATACGAGCAGTACGTC. Encoded protein: CASTLLGWGGRYEQYV.

The chain has TRBV4-1 and TRBJ1-5; 8 nucleotides align to TRBD1. The CDR3 totals 15 residues. The V and J ends lost 4 bases and 6 bases, in that order; junction bases with no gene match: 8. CDR1 MGHRA and CDR2 YSYEKL come from the germline V gene. The CDR3 here is CASSLSTGGPQPQHF. In DNA form, the CDR3 reads TGCGCCAGCAGCCTTAGTACAGGGGGACCTCAGCCCCAGCATTTT.

This clonotype was picked up many times. This rearrangement joins TRBV12-3 or TRBV12-4 to TRBJ2-1; no clear D. The CDR3 extends over 12 amino acids. V was clipped by 0 bases and J by 8 bases, with 5 bases between them. The DNA for the CDR3 is TGTGCCAGCAGTTTAGCGCAGGATGAGCAGTTCTTC. As protein: CASSLAQDEQFF.

The chain employs TRBV7-8 and TRBJ2-7; weak D call: TRBD1 (5 bases). The germline V and J ends were trimmed by 5 bases and 0 bases, with 8 bases remaining between them. The CDR3 spans 13 residues. Per the germline V gene, CDR1 is SGHVS and CDR2 is FQNEAQ. The CDR3 sequence is CASSHQGSYEQYV. The DNA of the CDR3 is TGTGCCAGCAGCCACCAGGGCTCCTACGAGCAGTACGTC.

This chain connects TRBV7-8 to TRBJ2-7; 9 bases agree with TRBD1. The V and J ends lost 0 bases and 6 bases, in that order; junction bases with no gene match: 9. The CDR3 runs 16 residues. CDR1 SGHVS and CDR2 FQNEAQ come from the germline V gene. The CDR3 region has the DNA TGTGCCAGCAGCTTAGCCCCTTACAGGGGGCTGAGCGAGCAGTACGTC. Its translation: CASSLAPYRGLSEQYV.

The CDR3 coding sequence is TGTGCCAGCAGCTTAACAACCCAGCGGGGGTTCTTTGAGCAGTTCTTC. As protein: CASSLTTQRGFFEQFF. V is TRBV7-3 and J is TRBJ2-1; 8 bases are a match to TRBD2. The CDR3 contains 16 residues. The V and J ends lost 0 bases and 9 bases, in that order; junction bases with no gene match: 10. In germline, CDR1 is SGHTA, CDR2 FQGTGA.

The DNA for the CDR3 is TGTGCCAGCAGCAGCGACGCTCTGGACAGCCGCGCCTATGGCTACACCTTC. It is translated as CASSSDALDSRAYGYTF. J is TRBJ1-2 and V is TRBV6-4, with D perhaps TRBD1 (6 bases). Per the germline V gene, CDR1 is MRHNA and CDR2 is SNTAGT. The CDR3 extends over 17 amino acids. Trimming removed 6 bases from V and 4 bases from J, with 24 bases in between.

This clonotype was seen more than once but under ten times. CDR3 nucleotides: TGTGCCAGCAGTCCTGGGGAGGCGCGGGGGGGCCTGGGTGGCACCGGGGAGCTGTTTTTT. Translation gives CASSPGEARGGLGGTGELFF. The rearrangement links TRBV12-3 or TRBV12-4 to TRBJ2-2; TRBD2 matches 9 bases. The ends lost 5 bases at V and 4 bases at J; junction bases unmatched: 20. This CDR3 region has 20 residues.

CDR3 nucleotide sequence: TGCAGCGCCGACAGGGTCTCTGGAAACACCATATATTTT. Its protein is CSADRVSGNTIYF. The V gene is TRBV29-1, the J gene TRBJ1-3; 7 bases map to TRBD1. Looked up from germline, CDR1 is SQVTM and CDR2 is ANQGSEA. CDR3 length: 13 amino acids. V was clipped by 7 bases and J by 0 bases; unmatched bases: 3.

The J gene is TRBJ2-4, the V gene TRBV7-9; tentative D call: TRBD2 (5 bases). From germline, CDR1 is SEHNR and CDR2 FQNEAQ (reference sequence). The CDR3 has 14 amino acids. The ends were cut back, 5 bases at V and 3 bases at J, with 11 bases in the middle. CDR3: CASSQSEGKNIQYF. CDR3 nucleotides: TGTGCCAGCAGCCAGAGTGAGGGCAAAAACATTCAGTACTTC.

The chain is built from TRBV15 and TRBJ2-7; D ambiguous. Germline CDR1 LNHNV, CDR2 YYDKDF (reference sequence). V shed 1 base and J shed 5 bases, with 18 bases lying between them. The CDR3 length is 16 residues. The CDR3 loop is CATSRVEPGPWDEQYF. CDR3 DNA: TGTGCCACCAGCAGAGTAGAACCGGGCCCTTGGGACGAGCAGTACTTC.